The rows below give T cell receptor beta chains drawn from one sample of a study of beta chain features in type 1 diabetes. Only in-frame clones appear in the TCRdb table, and some are missing; sequencing was by immunoSEQ multiplex PCR. Here the sample spans fewer than 350,000 clones, 14% to 15% being singletons. The sample was naive CD4+ T cells from blood. The receptors stem from a man between 18 and 29 years old with type 1 diabetes. CDR3s include the opening cysteine and the closing phenylalanine or tryptophan. The D gene is left open where the match is weak. The size field is filled for only some rows; it gives once, few, many or a size class.

v_call	clone_size	d_call	j_call	cdr3_nt	cdr3_aa
TRBV20-1	NA	NA	TRBJ2-7	TGCAGTGCTAGGGGAGACTACGAGCAGTACTTC	CSARGDYEQYF
TRBV29-1	few	NA	TRBJ2-4	TGCAGCGTGGCAGGCTTAGCCAAAAACATTCAGTACTTC	CSVAGLAKNIQYF
TRBV7-9	few	NA	TRBJ2-5	TGTGCCAGCAGCTTACTTGGCGGAAGTCAGTACTTC	CASSLLGGSQYF
TRBV28	NA	TRBD2	TRBJ2-1	TGTGCCAGCAGTTTAGGACTAGCGGGCACGTATGAGCAGTTCTTC	CASSLGLAGTYEQFF
TRBV5-6	NA	NA	TRBJ1-5	TGTGCCAGCAGCTTGTCAGGGGCGGGCAATCAGCCCCAGCATTTT	CASSLSGAGNQPQHF
TRBV29-1	NA	NA	TRBJ2-1	TGCAGCGGATCCCGGGGGGCGAATGAGCAGTTCTTC	CSGSRGANEQFF
TRBV27	NA	NA	TRBJ2-3	TGTGCCAGCAGTTATACTAGCACAGATACGCAGTATTTT	CASSYTSTDTQYF
TRBV7-8	NA	NA	TRBJ2-3	TGTGCCAGCAGCCCCAGGTACGGGCGGACTATCACAGATACGCAGTATTTT	CASSPRYGRTITDTQYF
TRBV4-2	NA	NA	TRBJ2-6	TGTGCCAGCAGCCAACTGGGGGCGGTTGGGGCCAACGTCCTGACTTTC	CASSQLGAVGANVLTF
TRBV6-1	few	NA	TRBJ1-2	TGTGCCAGCAGTACCACCGGGACAACTACGGGGGGCTACACCTTC	CASSTTGTTTGGYTF
TRBV11-2	few	NA	TRBJ2-5	TGTGCCAGCAGCCCCAGACATCAGGGGCAGGGAGGGGAAGAGACCCAGTACTTC	CASSPRHQGQGGEETQYF
TRBV30	NA	TRBD2	TRBJ2-2	TGTGCCTGGAGCGGGACTATCCCCGTCCCCGGGGAGCTGTTTTTT	CAWSGTIPVPGELFF
TRBV28	NA	NA	TRBJ2-1	TGTGCCAGCAGTCGGGATACAGGGTCCTACAATGAGCAGTTCTTC	CASSRDTGSYNEQFF
TRBV5-1	few	TRBD2	TRBJ2-1	TGCGCCAGCAGCTTGGTACCAGCGGGAGGCAATGAGCAGTTCTTC	CASSLVPAGGNEQFF
TRBV7-2	NA	NA	TRBJ2-7	TGTGCCAGCAGCTTAGACCGACAGAGCTACGAGCAGTACTTC	CASSLDRQSYEQYF
TRBV5-1	few	NA	TRBJ2-5	TGCGCCAGCAGCTCTGGGAGGCGGGACGGGGAGACCCAGTACTTC	CASSSGRRDGETQYF
TRBV2	few	NA	TRBJ2-7	TGTGCCAGCAGTTTCATCGAGCAGTACTTC	CASSFIEQYF
TRBV30	few	NA	TRBJ1-1	TGTGCCTGGACGGCCTGGGCGGGGGGCACTGAAGCTTTCTTT	CAWTAWAGGTEAFF
TRBV5-1	NA	TRBD1	TRBJ2-3	TGCGCCAGCAGCTTGGAAGGGGGCCGCACAGATACGCAGTATTTT	CASSLEGGRTDTQYF
TRBV7-9	NA	NA	TRBJ2-2	TGTGCCAGCAGGCAGGGGAACACCGGGGAGCTGTTTTTT	CASRQGNTGELFF
TRBV30	NA	NA	TRBJ1-3	TGTGCCTGGAGTGTGGTCACGGGAGCGAACACCATATATTTT	CAWSVVTGANTIYF
TRBV28	NA	NA	TRBJ2-1	TGTGCCAGCAGTCTCGGGGGGCGGGGGAATGAGCAGTTCTTC	CASSLGGRGNEQFF
TRBV5-1	NA	NA	TRBJ2-3	TGTGCCAGCAGCCCCTTCTTCGGTACGCAGTATTTT	CASSPFFGTQYF
TRBV28	once	TRBD1	TRBJ1-2	TGTGCCAGCACTCAAGACAGGGGGCGAGACTATGGCTACACCTTC	CASTQDRGRDYGYTF
TRBV5-5	NA	TRBD1	TRBJ2-7	TGTGCCAGCAGCCTATGGACAGGAGTATACGAGCAGTACTTC	CASSLWTGVYEQYF
TRBV18	NA	TRBD1	TRBJ1-5	TGTGCCAGCTCGGAGGGGGCAGGCAATCAGCCCCAGCATTTT	CASSEGAGNQPQHF
TRBV7-2	NA	NA	TRBJ1-5	TGTGCCAGCAGCAGGGGCAGCAATCAGCCCCAGCATTTT	CASSRGSNQPQHF
TRBV6-6	few	NA	TRBJ2-7	TGTGCCAGCGGGCCTATTACCTACGAGCAGTACTTC	CASGPITYEQYF
TRBV30	NA	NA	TRBJ1-1	TGTACCTGGAGTCGAGGGTCTGCCGCTGAAGCTTTCTTT	CTWSRGSAAEAFF
TRBV6-5	NA	NA	TRBJ2-6	TGTGCCAGCAGAACAGGGCCTGGGGCCAACGTCCTGACTTTC	CASRTGPGANVLTF
TRBV29-1	few	TRBD1	TRBJ1-1	TGCAGCGTTGATCGGGGGACAGTCGCGAGTGAAGCTTTCTTT	CSVDRGTVASEAFF
TRBV11-3	NA	NA	TRBJ2-3	TGTGCCAGCAGCCCAAGCGGAAATACGCAGTATTTT	CASSPSGNTQYF
TRBV25-1	few	NA	TRBJ2-5	TGTGCCAGCAATTCGTACCAAGAGACCCAGTACTTC	CASNSYQETQYF
TRBV7-6	NA	NA	TRBJ2-5	TGTGCCAGCAGCCCCCCGGGAGAGACCCAGTACTTC	CASSPPGETQYF
TRBV7-2	few	NA	TRBJ1-2	TGTGCCAGCGGTAGAGCTAACTATGGCTACACCTTC	CASGRANYGYTF
TRBV7-2	few	NA	TRBJ2-3	TGTGCCAGCAGCTCTGTACTCGGACTACCCGACACAGATACGCAGTATTTT	CASSSVLGLPDTDTQYF
TRBV30	NA	NA	TRBJ1-5	TGTGCCTGGGGCCGCACCAATCAGCCCCAGCATTTT	CAWGRTNQPQHF
TRBV4-2	once	TRBD1	TRBJ1-4	TGTGCCAGCAGCCCGGCCGGGACAGCTAATGAAAAACTGTTTTTT	CASSPAGTANEKLFF
TRBV4-2	few	NA	TRBJ2-1	TGTGCCAGCAGCCAGAGTGGTGGAGGCTCCTCCTACAATGAGCAGTTCTTC	CASSQSGGGSSYNEQFF
TRBV7-2	few	NA	TRBJ1-2	TGTGCCAGCAGCTTAGCCGTCCCTAACTATGGCTACACCTTC	CASSLAVPNYGYTF
TRBV28	few	NA	TRBJ2-3	TGTGCCAGCAGCAGACTAATTCCGGGCACAGATACGCAGTATTTT	CASSRLIPGTDTQYF
TRBV7-2	few	TRBD2	TRBJ2-7	TGTGCCAGCAGCTTACATGGACTAGCGGGTGGATACGAGCAGTACTTC	CASSLHGLAGGYEQYF
TRBV4-1	few	TRBD1	TRBJ1-1	TGCGCCAGCAGCCGCACAGTCGGACAGGGGTGGTCGGCTTTCTTT	CASSRTVGQGWSAFF
TRBV7-2	NA	TRBD2	TRBJ2-1	TGTGCCAGCACCCGGGGGGACTACAATGAGCAGTTCTTC	CASTRGDYNEQFF
TRBV5-6	NA	NA	TRBJ2-1	TGTGCCAGCATCCTCACAGGTGCCTACAATGAGCAGTTCTTC	CASILTGAYNEQFF
TRBV5-4	NA	NA	TRBJ1-2	TGTGCCAGCAGCATACAGGGTCGGGAAGGCTACACCTTC	CASSIQGREGYTF
TRBV14	NA	TRBD1	TRBJ2-2	TGTGCCAGCAGCTCAAGGCCGGGACAGGGACCCCGGGACACCGGGGAGCTGTTTTTT	CASSSRPGQGPRDTGELFF
TRBV5-6	few	NA	TRBJ2-5	TGTGCCAGCAGCTCGGACGATAGGGGCCAGTACTTC	CASSSDDRGQYF
TRBV9	NA	TRBD1	TRBJ2-2	TGTGCCAGCAGGAGGGGACAGACGAACACCGGGGAGCTGTTTTTT	CASRRGQTNTGELFF
TRBV5-6	few	TRBD1	TRBJ2-3	TGTGCCAGCAGCTTGGGACAGGGGATCAGAATCCCGCAGTATTTT	CASSLGQGIRIPQYF
TRBV6-5	NA	TRBD2	TRBJ2-7	TGTGCCAGCAGCATGATCATGCCGGGAGGATCCGAGCAGTACTTC	CASSMIMPGGSEQYF
TRBV6-5	few	NA	TRBJ2-2	TGTGCCAGCAGTTACGCCGGGAGACAAACCGGGGAGCTGTTTTTT	CASSYAGRQTGELFF
TRBV4-2	NA	TRBD2	TRBJ2-1	TGTGCCAGCAGCCAAGACGGGACTAGTTATATGAATGAGCAGTTCTTC	CASSQDGTSYMNEQFF
TRBV7-9	few	TRBD2	TRBJ2-5	TGTGCCAGCAGCTTCGGGGGTAGCGGGGCCCAAGAGACCCAGTACTTC	CASSFGGSGAQETQYF
TRBV15	NA	NA	TRBJ2-7	TGTGCCACCAGCGGAAGACTCGGCTACGAGCAGTACTTC	CATSGRLGYEQYF